These 21 T cell receptor beta chains originate from one sample sequenced in a study of identical twins. TCRdb used MiXCR to reprocess the 5' RACE reads, holding one entry per CDR3 protein. The sample yields hundreds of thousands of distinct CDR3 sequences, around 12% seen once. These records were also assigned to another study, of yellow fever vaccine responses in identical twins.

Sequencing input: PBMCs. All receptors derive from a woman aged 18-29 years in good health.

The table lists this clonotype with many counts. The chain carries TRBV2 and TRBJ1-4, with D unresolved. This CDR3 has 14 amino acids. Trimming took 3 bases from V and 3 from J, leaving 8 bases between them. In germline, CDR1 is SNHLY, CDR2 FYNNEI. CDR3 region: CASSDRGSNEKLFF. CDR3 bases: TGTGCCAGCAGTGACCGCGGTTCTAATGAAAAACTGTTTTTT.

The V gene is TRBV7-9, the J gene TRBJ2-7, with D possibly TRBD2 on 6 matching bases. Germline V gene lookup returns CDR1 SEHNR and CDR2 FQNEAQ (reference sequence). Trimming pared 2 bases from V and 5 bases from J, leaving 19 bases between. This CDR3 spans 16 amino acids. The CDR3 region is CASSLWFGGAFNEQYF. In DNA, the CDR3 is TGTGCCAGCAGCTTATGGTTCGGGGGAGCGTTCAACGAGCAGTACTTC.

The chain joins TRBV12-3 or TRBV12-4 to TRBJ2-5; TRBD2 agrees at 12 bases. V lost 3 bases, J lost 0 bases, and 5 bases stayed unmatched. This CDR3 has 17 residues. CDR3 protein: CASSLTSGGVNQETQYF. CDR3 bases: TGTGCCAGCAGTTTGACTAGCGGGGGAGTAAACCAAGAGACCCAGTACTTC.

This clonotype was observed a handful of times. This chain joins TRBV3-1 and TRBJ1-1; D unclear. The CDR3 is 13 residues long. Trimming stripped 7 bases from V and 1 base from J, with 10 bases between. CDR1 is LGHDT and CDR2 is YNNKEL in the germline V gene (reference sequence). In nucleotides, the CDR3 is TGTGCCAGCAACTCGTACCCGAACACTGAAGCTTTCTTT. Its protein product is CASNSYPNTEAFF.

The chain links TRBV11-2 to TRBJ2-7; D not resolved. The CDR3 is 11 amino acids. The V gene lost 5 bases and the J gene lost 4 bases, with 6 bases spanning the gap. CDR1 is SGHAT, CDR2 FQNNGV, per germline. CDR3 sequence: CASSETYEQYV. CDR3 bases: TGTGCCAGCAGCGAAACTTACGAGCAGTACGTC.

This clonotype was detected a few times. This chain links TRBV6-5 with TRBJ1-1; weak D call: TRBD1 (5 bases). The V gene lost 6 bases and the J gene lost 3 bases, with 14 bases spanning the gap. This CDR3 comprises 14 residues. From germline, CDR1 is MNHEY and CDR2 SVGAGI. CDR3 region: CASRLLEGDTEAFF. Written as DNA, the CDR3 is TGTGCCAGCAGATTACTTGAAGGGGACACTGAAGCTTTCTTT.

The sample holds a few counts of this clonotype. This chain uses TRBV10-3 with TRBJ2-2; 7 positions agree with TRBD2. Germline assignment: CDR1 ENHRY and CDR2 SYGVKD. CDR3 length equals 14 residues. With 6 bases clipped from V and 2 bases from J, the junction kept 3 bases outside the gene matches. CDR3 sequence reads: CAIRGGTNTGELFF. DNA for the CDR3: TGTGCCATCAGGGGGGGGACTAACACCGGGGAGCTGTTTTTT.

This clonotype was picked up a small number of times. The rearrangement uses TRBV27 and TRBJ1-5, with D possibly being TRBD1 (6 bases). The CDR3 has 16 residues. Trimming shortened V by 5 bases and J by 0 bases, and 14 bases separated the two germline ends. Germline values: CDR1 MNHEY, CDR2 SMNVEV (reference sequence). The CDR3: CASSPQGRGSNQPQHF. The CDR3 region has the DNA TGTGCCAGCAGTCCTCAGGGGAGGGGTAGCAATCAGCCCCAGCATTTT.

This clonotype turned up a few times. V and J are TRBV18 and TRBJ2-7; D unresolved. Germline-derived CDR1 and CDR2 are KGHSH and LQKENI. This CDR3 contains 14 residues. Trimming cost V 0 bases and J 4 bases, with 10 bases left between them. CDR3 DNA sequence: TGTGCCAGCTCACCACCTGGCTATGGATACGAGCAGTACTTC. Its translation: CASSPPGYGYEQYF.

This clonotype was seen at least ten times. CDR3 DNA: TGTGCTAGTGGTTTGGTACAGGGGGCTAGTCAGCCCCAGCATTTT. Translated: CASGLVQGASQPQHF. This chain links TRBV12-5 with TRBJ1-5; 9 nucleotides match TRBD1. Germline V gene sequence: CDR1 LGHNT, CDR2 FRNRAP. This CDR3 contains 15 residues. Trimming removed 0 bases from V and 6 bases from J; junction bases left unmatched: 3.

This clonotype was observed at least ten times. The chain has TRBV7-2 and TRBJ2-1; no firm D call. V lost 1 base, J lost 0 bases, and 7 bases lay in between. This CDR3 is 15 amino acids long. Germline CDR1 is SGHTA and CDR2 is FQGNSA. The CDR3 reads CASSLDKSSYNEQFF. CDR3 nucleotide sequence: TGTGCCAGCAGCTTAGACAAAAGCTCCTACAATGAGCAGTTCTTC. Full variable domain (remainder filled in from reference TRBV7-2 and TRBJ2-1): GAGVSQSPSNKVTEKGKDVELRCDPISGHTALYWYRQSLGQGLEFLIYFQGNSAPDKSGLPSDRFSAERTGGSVSTLTIQRTQQEDSAVYLCASSLDKSSYNEQFFGPGTRLTVL.

The rearrangement links TRBV7-3 to TRBJ2-3, with D possibly being TRBD2 (7 bases). Germline lookup yields CDR1 SGHTA and CDR2 FQGTGA. The CDR3 length is 18 residues. Trimming cost V 5 bases and J 0 bases, with 21 bases left between them. The CDR3, as DNA: TGTGCCAGCAGCCTAAGACCTAGGGGGGGCCTTAGCACAGATACGCAGTATTTT. Translation gives CASSLRPRGGLSTDTQYF.

This clonotype showed up just a few times. The chain is built from TRBV5-1 and TRBJ2-3, with a weak D call TRBD1 (6 bases). V lost 0 bases and J 2 bases, leaving 7 bases between the germline ends. CDR1 and CDR2 from the germline V gene are SGHRS and YFSETQ. This CDR3 is built from 14 residues. The CDR3 loop is CASSLGDITDTQYF. The CDR3 DNA reads as TGCGCCAGCAGCTTGGGGGACATCACAGATACGCAGTATTTT. Based on the CDR3 plus reference TRBV5-1 and TRBJ2-3, the full variable domain is KAGVTQTPRYLIKTRGQQVTLSCSPISGHRSVSWYQQTPGQGLQFLFEYFSETQRNKGNFPGRFSGRQFSNSRSEMNVSTLELGDSALYLCASSLGDITDTQYFGPGTRLTVL.

This clonotype was detected a few times. The chain is built from TRBV27 and TRBJ1-5; 7 bases fit TRBD1. Per germline, CDR1 MNHEY and CDR2 SMNVEV (reference sequence). CDR3 length: 16 amino acids. The trim removed 6 bases at V and 3 bases at J, leaving 11 bases unmatched. DNA of the CDR3: TGTGCCAGCAGCCCCCGCGGAGGGGGCTACAATCAGCCCCAGCATTTT. The encoded protein is CASSPRGGGYNQPQHF.

J is TRBJ2-3 and V is TRBV5-1; D unresolved. In germline, CDR1 is SGHRS, CDR2 YFSETQ. This CDR3 has 15 residues. V lost 4 bases and J 2 bases, leaving 14 bases between the germline ends. The CDR3, as DNA: TGCGCCAGCAGCCTAAGTTTGGGCTTCACAGATACGCAGTATTTT. Translation gives CASSLSLGFTDTQYF.

In its sample, this clonotype was seen a few times. J is TRBJ2-4 and V is TRBV11-2, with D perhaps TRBD1 (6 bases). This CDR3 is built from 14 residues. V lost 4 bases and J 6 bases, leaving 13 bases between the germline ends. Germline V gene sequence: CDR1 SGHAT, CDR2 FQNNGV. The DNA for the CDR3 is TGTGCCAGCAGCTCAACAGGGCCGGGAAACATTCAGTACTTC. The encoded protein is CASSSTGPGNIQYF. The full variable domain, rest sourced from reference TRBV11-2 and TRBJ2-4, is EAGVAQSPRYKIIEKRQSVAFWCNPISGHATLYWYQQILGQGPKLLIQFQNNGVVDDSQLPKDRFSAERLKGVDSTLKIQPAKLEDSAVYLCASSSTGPGNIQYFGAGTRLSVL.

This clonotype was found a few times. The chain has TRBV3-1 and TRBJ1-1, with 7 bases lining up with TRBD1. V lost 1 base to trimming and J lost 7 bases; unmatched junction nucleotides: 3. Germline V gene lookup returns CDR1 LGHDT and CDR2 YNNKEL (reference sequence). CDR3 size: 13 residues. The CDR3: CASSQARTGEAFF. The CDR3 region has the DNA TGTGCCAGCAGCCAAGCCCGGACAGGTGAAGCTTTCTTT.

This clonotype has a handful of counts. The chain has TRBV6-5 and TRBJ2-2; TRBD1 agrees at 8 bases. V lost 2 bases and J lost 1; bases outside the gene matches: 6. The CDR3 sequence is 17 residues long. Per the germline V gene, CDR1 is MNHEY and CDR2 is SVGAGI. The CDR3 region has the DNA TGTGCCAGCAGTTACGCACTCAGGGGGCTGAACACCGGGGAGCTGTTTTTT. Amino acid sequence: CASSYALRGLNTGELFF.

The chain is built from TRBV9 and TRBJ2-6; tentatively, D is TRBD1 (7 bases). The V gene lost 3 bases and the J gene lost 10 bases, with 20 bases spanning the gap. CDR3 size: 16 residues. Per germline, CDR1 SGDLS and CDR2 YYNGEE. CDR3 protein: CASSARQGGVGNVLTF. CDR3 DNA: TGTGCCAGCAGCGCTAGACAGGGAGGAGTGGGAAACGTCCTGACTTTC. The full variable domain, completed using reference TRBV9 and TRBJ2-6, is DSGVTQTPKHLITATGQRVTLRCSPRSGDLSVYWYQQSLDQGLQFLIQYYNGEERAKGNILERFSAQQFPDLHSELNLSSLELGDSALYFCASSARQGGVGNVLTFGAGSRLTVL.

This clonotype was counted at least ten times. The rearrangement joins TRBV12-3 or TRBV12-4 to TRBJ2-4; D call uncertain. This CDR3 contains 14 residues. Deletions cut 1 base from V and 8 bases from J, with 12 bases between. The CDR3 spells CASSLGQSSDIQYF. CDR3 in DNA: TGTGCCAGCAGTTTAGGGCAGAGTTCGGACATTCAGTACTTC.

The genes are TRBV12-3 or TRBV12-4 and TRBJ2-7, with D perhaps matching TRBD1 (6 bases). V lost 5 bases and J lost 3, with 14 bases in between. This CDR3 has 14 residues. The CDR3: CASSPPDRIYEQYV. CDR3 nucleotide sequence: TGTGCCAGCAGTCCCCCGGACAGAATCTACGAGCAGTACGTC.